This T cell receptor (beta chain) came from a study of T cell responses to AZD1222 COVID-19 vaccine. Study conclusions and caveats: Of spike-specific TCRs, nearly half reportedly target regions left unmutated in variants. Repertoires were collected only later (after the peak T cell response had occurred). Seropositive status at baseline applied to only five or six AZD1222 recipients. The donors showed a predominance of white British ancestry and of females, with possible underestimation of clonal diversity.

The CDR3 loop spans 13 amino acids. Trimming took off 2 bases at V and 6 bases at J, with 8 bases between the two ends. In regard to this clone: Its antigen remains unidentified.

Profiling relied on immunoSEQ multiplex PCR, and the TCRdb table lists in-frame clones only, not all of them. The table has roughly 80,000 clones, approximately 85% seen once; the top ten hold approximately 5.4%. The clonotype comes from an adult in good health. The specimen comprised peripheral blood, sampled on day 0 of MenACWY control vaccination. The chain couples TRBV12-3 or TRBV12-4 to TRBJ2-4; tentatively, D is TRBD2 (5 bases). This CDR3 reads CASSLWEINIQYF. In DNA form, the CDR3 reads TGTGCCAGCAGTTTATGGGAGATAAACATTCAGTACTTC.